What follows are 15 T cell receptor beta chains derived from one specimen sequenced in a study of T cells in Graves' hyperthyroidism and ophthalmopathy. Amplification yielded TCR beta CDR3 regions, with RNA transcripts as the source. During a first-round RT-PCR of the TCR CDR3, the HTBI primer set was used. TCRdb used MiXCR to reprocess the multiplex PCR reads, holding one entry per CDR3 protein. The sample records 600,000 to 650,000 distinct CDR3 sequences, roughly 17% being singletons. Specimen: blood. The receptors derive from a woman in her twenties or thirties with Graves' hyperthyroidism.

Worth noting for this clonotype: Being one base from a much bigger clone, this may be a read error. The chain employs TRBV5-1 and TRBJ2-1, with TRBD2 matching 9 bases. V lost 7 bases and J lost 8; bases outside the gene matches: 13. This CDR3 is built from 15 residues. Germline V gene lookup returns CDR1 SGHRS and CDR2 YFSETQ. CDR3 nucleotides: TGCGCCAGCGGCCTCGGGGCTAGCGGGACTCATGAGCAGTTCTTC. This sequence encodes CASGLGASGTHEQFF.

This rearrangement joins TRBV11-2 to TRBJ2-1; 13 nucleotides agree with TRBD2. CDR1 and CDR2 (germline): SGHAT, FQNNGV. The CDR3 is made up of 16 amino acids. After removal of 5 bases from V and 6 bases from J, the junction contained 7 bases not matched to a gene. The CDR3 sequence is CASSGWGTSGVNEQFF. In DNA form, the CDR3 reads TGTGCCAGCAGCGGATGGGGGACTAGCGGGGTCAATGAGCAGTTCTTC. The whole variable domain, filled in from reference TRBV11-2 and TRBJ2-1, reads EAGVAQSPRYKIIEKRQSVAFWCNPISGHATLYWYQQILGQGPKLLIQFQNNGVVDDSQLPKDRFSAERLKGVDSTLKIQPAKLEDSAVYLCASSGWGTSGVNEQFFGPGTRLTVL.

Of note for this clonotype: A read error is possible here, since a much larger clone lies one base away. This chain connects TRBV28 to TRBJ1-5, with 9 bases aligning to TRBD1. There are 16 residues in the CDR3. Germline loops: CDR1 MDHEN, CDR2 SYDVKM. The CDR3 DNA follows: TGTGCCAGCGGTTTATTGGGACAGGGCGACAATCAGCCCCAGCATTTT. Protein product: CASGLLGQGDNQPQHF.

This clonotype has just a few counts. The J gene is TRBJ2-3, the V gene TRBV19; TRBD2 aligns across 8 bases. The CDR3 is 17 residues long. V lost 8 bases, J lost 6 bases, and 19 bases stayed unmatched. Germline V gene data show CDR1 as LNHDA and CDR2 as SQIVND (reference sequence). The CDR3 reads CASGIGLATDGGDTQYF. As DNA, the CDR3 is TGTGCCAGTGGAATTGGACTAGCCACAGACGGGGGGGATACGCAGTATTTT.

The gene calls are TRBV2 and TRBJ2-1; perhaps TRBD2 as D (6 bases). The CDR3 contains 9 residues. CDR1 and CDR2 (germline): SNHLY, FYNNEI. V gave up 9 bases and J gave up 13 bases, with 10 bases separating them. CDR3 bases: TGTGCCAGGGAGGGAGACCAGTTCTTC. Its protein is CAREGDQFF. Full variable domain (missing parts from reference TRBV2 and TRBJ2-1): EPEVTQTPSHQVTQMGQEVILRCVPISNHLYFYWYRQILGQKVEFLVSFYNNEISEKSEIFDDQFSVERPDGSNFTLKIRSTKLEDSAMYFCAREGDQFFGPGTRLTVL.

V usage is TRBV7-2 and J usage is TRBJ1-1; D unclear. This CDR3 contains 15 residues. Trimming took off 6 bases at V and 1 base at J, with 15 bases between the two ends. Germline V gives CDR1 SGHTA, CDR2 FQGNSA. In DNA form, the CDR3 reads TGTGCCAGCAGGTCCGGAGGACGGCCGAACACTGAAGCTTTCTTT. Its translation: CASRSGGRPNTEAFF.

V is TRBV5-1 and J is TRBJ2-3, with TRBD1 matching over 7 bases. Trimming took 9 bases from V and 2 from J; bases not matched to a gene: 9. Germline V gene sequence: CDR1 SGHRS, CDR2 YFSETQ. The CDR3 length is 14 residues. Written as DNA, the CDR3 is TGCGCCAACTCCCGGGACAGCAACACAGATACGCAGTATTTT. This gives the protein CANSRDSNTDTQYF. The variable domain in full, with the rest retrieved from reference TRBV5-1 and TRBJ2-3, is KAGVTQTPRYLIKTRGQQVTLSCSPISGHRSVSWYQQTPGQGLQFLFEYFSETQRNKGNFPGRFSGRQFSNSRSEMNVSTLELGDSALYLCANSRDSNTDTQYFGPGTRLTVL.

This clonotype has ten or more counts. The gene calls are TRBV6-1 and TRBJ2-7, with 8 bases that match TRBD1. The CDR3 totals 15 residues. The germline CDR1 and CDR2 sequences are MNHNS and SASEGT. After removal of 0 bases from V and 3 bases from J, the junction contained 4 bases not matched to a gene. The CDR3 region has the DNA TGTGCCAGCAGTGAAGCGGCAGGGGGCCTCTACGAGCAGTACTTC. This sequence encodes CASSEAAGGLYEQYF.

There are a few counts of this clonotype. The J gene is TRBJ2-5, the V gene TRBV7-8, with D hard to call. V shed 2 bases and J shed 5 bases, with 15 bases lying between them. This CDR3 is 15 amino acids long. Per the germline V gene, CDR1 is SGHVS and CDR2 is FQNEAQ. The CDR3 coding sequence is TGTGCCAGCAGCTTATCAGGCACGACGAGGGAGACCCAGTACTTC. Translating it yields CASSLSGTTRETQYF.

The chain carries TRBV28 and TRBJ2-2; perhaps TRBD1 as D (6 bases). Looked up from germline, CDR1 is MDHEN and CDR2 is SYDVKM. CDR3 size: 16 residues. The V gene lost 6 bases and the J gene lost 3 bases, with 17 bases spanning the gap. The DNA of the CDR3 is TGTGCCAGCAGATCAGGCAGGGGAACTTACACCGGGGAGCTGTTTTTT. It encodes CASRSGRGTYTGELFF.

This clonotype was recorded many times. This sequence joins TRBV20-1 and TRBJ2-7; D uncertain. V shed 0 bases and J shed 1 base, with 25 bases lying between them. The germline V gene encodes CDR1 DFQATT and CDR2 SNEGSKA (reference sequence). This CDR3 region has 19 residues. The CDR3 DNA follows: TGCAGTGCTAGAGATCGCTCACATAATGGAGATCGTAGGTCCTACGAGCAGTACTTC. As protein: CSARDRSHNGDRRSYEQYF.

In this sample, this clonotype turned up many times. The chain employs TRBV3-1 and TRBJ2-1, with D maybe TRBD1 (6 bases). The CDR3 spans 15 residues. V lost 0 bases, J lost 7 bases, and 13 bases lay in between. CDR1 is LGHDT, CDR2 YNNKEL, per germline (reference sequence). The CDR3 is CASSQDWQGNNEQFF. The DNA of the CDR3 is TGTGCCAGCAGCCAAGATTGGCAGGGGAATAATGAGCAGTTCTTC.

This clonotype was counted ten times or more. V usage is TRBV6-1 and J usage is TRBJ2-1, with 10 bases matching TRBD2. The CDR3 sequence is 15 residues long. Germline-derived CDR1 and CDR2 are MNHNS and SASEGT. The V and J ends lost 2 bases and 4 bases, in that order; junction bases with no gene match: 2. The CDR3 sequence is CASSETSGDYNEQFF. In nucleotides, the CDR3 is TGTGCCAGCAGTGAAACTAGCGGGGATTACAATGAGCAGTTCTTC.

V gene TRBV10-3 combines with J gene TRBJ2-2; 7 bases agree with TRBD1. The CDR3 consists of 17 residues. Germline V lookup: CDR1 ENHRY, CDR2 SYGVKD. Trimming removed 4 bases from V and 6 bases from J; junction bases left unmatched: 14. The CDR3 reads CAISGTNRDSIPGELFF. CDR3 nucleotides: TGTGCCATCAGTGGGACGAACCGGGACAGTATCCCCGGGGAGCTGTTTTTT.

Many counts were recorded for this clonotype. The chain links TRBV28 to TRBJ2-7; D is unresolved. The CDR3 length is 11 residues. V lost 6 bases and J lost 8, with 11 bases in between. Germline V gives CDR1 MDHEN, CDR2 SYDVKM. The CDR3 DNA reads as TGTGCCAGCAGATCTCTACGAAAGCAGTACTTC. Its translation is CASRSLRKQYF.